The 8 T cell receptor beta chains listed next were all sequenced from one sample in a study of blood T cell repertoires in COVID-19. Clones were read by immunoSEQ multiplex PCR, and TCRdb kept only the in-frame ones, dropping some. Here the sample spans 250,000 to 300,000 clones, roughly 90% being singletons. The sequencing sample was made of peripheral blood. The receptor source for this set is a woman aged 70-85 years with COVID-19, enrolled during active disease.

The J gene is TRBJ2-3, the V gene TRBV5-1; 9 bases line up with TRBD2. The germline V gene encodes CDR1 SGHRS and CDR2 YFSETQ. The CDR3 totals 16 residues. Losses at the gene ends were 6 bases for V and 6 bases for J; bases not matched to a gene: 14. CDR3 region: CASTTTFSAGGDTQYF. The DNA for the CDR3 is TGCGCCAGCACCACGACCTTTAGCGCGGGGGGGGATACGCAGTATTTT.

The J gene is TRBJ1-4, the V gene TRBV2, with TRBD1 identical over 8 bases. The V and J ends lost 4 bases and 10 bases, in that order; junction bases with no gene match: 8. This CDR3 comprises 14 residues. The germline gives CDR1 SNHLY, CDR2 FYNNEI. CDR3 coding DNA: TGTGCCAGCAGTGCCGGACAGGGCGGGAGAAAACTGTTTTTT. Protein product: CASSAGQGGRKLFF.

The rearrangement links TRBV27 to TRBJ1-5, with TRBD1 matching 7 bases. V lost 4 bases, J lost 4 bases, and 4 bases stayed unmatched. The CDR3 runs to 14 residues. Per the germline V gene, CDR1 is MNHEY and CDR2 is SMNVEV (reference sequence). The CDR3 bases are TGTGCCAGCAGTTCGGGACAGTTGAATCAGCCCCAGCATTTT. It codes for CASSSGQLNQPQHF.

The chain links TRBV28 to TRBJ2-7; 7 bases agree with TRBD2. Trimming removed 8 bases from V and 7 bases from J; junction bases left unmatched: 14. The germline gives CDR1 MDHEN, CDR2 SYDVKM. The CDR3 has 14 amino acids. The CDR3 here is CASSLGGGLREQYF. DNA of the CDR3: TGTGCCAGCTCCCTGGGCGGGGGACTCCGGGAGCAGTACTTC.

This clone was seen a handful of times. The genes are TRBV18 and TRBJ1-5, with D maybe TRBD1 (5 bases). V was shortened by 3 bases and J by 5 bases, with 8 bases between the two germline ends. Germline V gene lookup returns CDR1 KGHSH and CDR2 LQKENI. The CDR3 contains 13 residues. CDR3 sequence: CASSPETDQPQHF. The CDR3 DNA sequence: TGTGCCAGCTCACCCGAGACAGATCAGCCCCAGCATTTT.

This chain joins TRBV3-1 (or the pseudogene TRBV3-2) and TRBJ2-5; TRBD1 might be the D (5 bases). Trimming cost V 2 bases and J 4 bases, with 11 bases left between them. Germline CDR1 and CDR2: LGHDT and YNNKEL (reference sequence). This CDR3 has 14 amino acids. CDR3 sequence reads: CASSQNQGRETQYF. DNA of the CDR3: TGTGCCAGCAGCCAAAACCAGGGTCGAGAGACCCAGTACTTC.

V and J are TRBV28 and TRBJ2-7, with 8 bases matching TRBD1. V trimming: 3 bases; J trimming: 6 bases; junction bases outside the gene matches: 7. Germline CDR1 reads MDHEN; CDR2 reads SYDVKM. CDR3 length: 14 amino acids. The CDR3 sequence: CASSLPGGNREQYF. CDR3 DNA: TGTGCCAGCAGTTTGCCAGGGGGCAATCGCGAGCAGTACTTC.

This clone came up once. The V and J genes are TRBV5-6 and TRBJ1-1, with a weak D call TRBD1 (6 bases). Looked up from germline, CDR1 is SGHDT and CDR2 is YYEEEE. V was clipped by 5 bases and J by 4 bases, with 6 bases between them. The CDR3 has 11 amino acids. The CDR3 protein is CASRQGTEAFF. In DNA form, the CDR3 reads TGTGCCAGCAGACAGGGCACTGAAGCTTTCTTT.